The 17 T cell receptor beta chains reported below all come from one sample, sequenced in a study of radiotherapy plus CTLA-4 blockade in lung cancer. Measured with immunoSEQ multiplex PCR; TCRdb has only the in-frame clones, and not every one. The table shows 30,000 to 35,000 clones, with 81% occurring only once. The sample in question was peripheral blood, obtained from a patient treated with radiotherapy plus ipilimumab. These receptors were obtained from a human donor with non-small cell lung cancer that progressed on radiotherapy plus ipilimumab.

The rearrangement joins TRBV13 to TRBJ2-3; 8 bases match TRBD2. The germline CDR1 and CDR2 sequences are PRHDT and FYEKMQ (reference sequence). The ends lost 5 bases at V and 0 bases at J; junction bases unmatched: 10. This CDR3 region has 17 residues. The CDR3 DNA reads as TGTGCCAGCAGCCCCCGGTACGGGGGGGCTAGCACAGATACGCAGTATTTT. Translating gives CASSPRYGGASTDTQYF.

In this sample, this clone turned up once. The genes are TRBV2 and TRBJ1-5, with D perhaps matching TRBD1 (5 bases). This CDR3 region has 16 residues. The germline gives CDR1 SNHLY, CDR2 FYNNEI. Deletions cut 7 bases from V and 0 bases from J, with 16 bases between. The chain's CDR3 is CASIRSDSYSNQPQHF. The CDR3 region has the DNA TGTGCCAGCATAAGATCAGACAGCTATAGCAATCAGCCCCAGCATTTT.

This chain uses TRBV6-5 with TRBJ1-6; TRBD1 aligns across 8 bases. Germline V gene lookup returns CDR1 MNHEY and CDR2 SVGAGI. This CDR3 region has 15 residues. J lost 9 bases, V lost 0 bases, and 4 bases had no gene match. The CDR3 here is CASSYSPGGSSPLHF. In DNA, the CDR3 is TGTGCCAGCAGTTACTCGCCAGGGGGCAGTTCACCCCTCCACTTT.

The rearrangement joins TRBV5-1 to TRBJ2-3; 7 nucleotides match TRBD2. Trimming removed 1 base from V and 4 bases from J; junction bases left unmatched: 3. This CDR3 is built from 14 residues. From germline, CDR1 is SGHRS and CDR2 YFSETQ. The CDR3 reads CASSLSGVADTQYF. CDR3 nucleotide sequence: TGCGCCAGCAGCTTGAGCGGGGTAGCAGATACGCAGTATTTT.

The chain couples TRBV2 to TRBJ2-7, with TRBD2 as a possible D gene (6 bases). V was pared by 10 bases and J by 0 bases, with 16 bases between. The germline gives CDR1 SNHLY, CDR2 FYNNEI. The CDR3 loop spans 14 amino acids. The CDR3 DNA reads as TGTGCCACCAAATCTAGCGAATTCTCCTACGAGCAGTACTTC. Its translation: CATKSSEFSYEQYF.

This clone occurred once. V and J are TRBV19 and TRBJ1-5, with no clear D. Per germline, CDR1 LNHDA and CDR2 SQIVND (reference sequence). The CDR3 runs 18 residues. Trimming pared 0 bases from V and 3 bases from J, leaving 18 bases between. Written as DNA, the CDR3 is TGTGCCAGTAGTATAGATGTTAGGGAGTTACTCGACAATCAGCCCCAGCATTTT. As protein: CASSIDVRELLDNQPQHF.

The genes are TRBV7-3 and TRBJ2-3, with TRBD2 identical over 10 bases. V was pared by 0 bases and J by 6 bases, with 9 bases of the junction left unmatched. The CDR3 has 17 residues. Germline loops: CDR1 SGHTA, CDR2 FQGTGA. The CDR3 DNA sequence: TGTGCCAGCAGCTTAACTAGCGGGGGGCCCGGATTCGATACGCAGTATTTT. Its translation: CASSLTSGGPGFDTQYF.

The chain couples TRBV7-2 to TRBJ2-3; possible D gene TRBD2, 7 bases. The CDR3 is 16 amino acids. V was shortened by 1 base and J by 0 bases, with 11 bases between the two germline ends. In germline, CDR1 is SGHTA, CDR2 FQGNSA. The CDR3: CASSLEAGASTDTQYF. CDR3 bases: TGTGCCAGCAGCTTAGAGGCGGGGGCCAGCACAGATACGCAGTATTTT.

A few counts support this clone. V usage is TRBV4-2 and J usage is TRBJ1-2; D is undetermined. Trimming took off 0 bases at V and 7 bases at J, with 9 bases between the two ends. The germline V gene encodes CDR1 LGHNA and CDR2 YNFKEQ. This CDR3 has 13 amino acids. The chain's CDR3 is CASSQDRTGGYTF. CDR3 bases: TGTGCCAGCAGCCAAGATCGAACTGGTGGCTACACCTTC.

The J gene is TRBJ2-2, the V gene TRBV6-1; TRBD1 matches at 11 bases. The germline CDR1 and CDR2 sequences are MNHNS and SASEGT. The CDR3 has 16 residues. After removal of 4 bases from V and 3 bases from J, the junction contained 4 bases not matched to a gene. The CDR3 coding sequence is TGTGCCAGCAGTGTTTGGGGACAGGGGGACACCGGGGAGCTGTTTTTT. Translating it yields CASSVWGQGDTGELFF.

This clone has just a few counts. V is TRBV4-3 and J is TRBJ1-2, with D perhaps matching TRBD1 (5 bases). Germline lookup yields CDR1 LGHNA and CDR2 YSLEER. V was trimmed by 0 bases and J by 4 bases, leaving 18 bases between them. This CDR3 is 17 amino acids long. In nucleotides, the CDR3 is TGCGCCAGCAGCCAAGACGAACGACTGACAGTTACCTATGGCTACACCTTC. Amino acid sequence: CASSQDERLTVTYGYTF.

The chain joins TRBV5-4 to TRBJ2-2, with D possibly TRBD1 on 6 matching bases. Germline V gene lookup returns CDR1 SGHNT and CDR2 YYREEE (reference sequence). Trimming took off 4 bases at V and 5 bases at J, with 21 bases between the two ends. The length of the CDR3 is 17 residues. In DNA form, the CDR3 reads TGTGCCAGCAGCGCATATGGGGGCCAGGGGAATACCGGGGAGCTGTTTTTT. Translated: CASSAYGGQGNTGELFF.

In its sample, this clone was seen a few times. This sequence joins TRBV7-2 and TRBJ2-3; 9 bases match TRBD1. V lost 5 bases, J lost 3 bases, and 9 bases stayed unmatched. The CDR3 extends over 16 amino acids. In germline, CDR1 is SGHTA, CDR2 FQGNSA. The CDR3 DNA reads TGTGCCAGCAGCATCAGCCCGGGACAGGGAACAGATACGCAGTATTTT. It yields the protein CASSISPGQGTDTQYF.

This clone was observed a single time. J is TRBJ2-2 and V is TRBV6-5; 7 nucleotides align to TRBD1. V shed 6 bases and J 1 base; nucleotides not matched to a gene: 2. This CDR3 comprises 14 residues. CDR1 and CDR2 (germline): MNHEY, SVGAGI. CDR3 in DNA: TGTGCCAGCAGAAGGACAGGGAACACCGGGGAGCTGTTTTTT. Translated, it gives CASRRTGNTGELFF.

The chain combines TRBV7-8 with TRBJ2-1; 7 positions match TRBD1. The germline CDR1 and CDR2 sequences are SGHVS and FQNEAQ. The CDR3 has 16 amino acids. Trimming cost V 3 bases and J 4 bases; bases outside gene matches: 9. CDR3 loop: CASSFDPGTAYNEQFF. In DNA, the CDR3 is TGTGCCAGCAGCTTCGACCCCGGGACAGCATACAATGAGCAGTTCTTC.

The chain's CDR3 is CASSLDGRTNQPQHF. CDR3 nucleotides: TGCGCCAGCAGCTTGGATGGCAGGACTAATCAGCCCCAGCATTTT. This chain connects TRBV5-1 to TRBJ1-5; no reliable D call. CDR1 and CDR2 (germline): SGHRS, YFSETQ. V was trimmed by 0 bases and J by 4 bases, leaving 11 bases between them. The CDR3 runs to 15 residues.

The J gene is TRBJ2-7, the V gene TRBV6-4; possible D gene TRBD1, 6 bases. From germline, CDR1 is MRHNA and CDR2 SNTAGT. The ends were cut back, 5 bases at V and 0 bases at J, with 14 bases in the middle. The CDR3 has 15 amino acids. CDR3 nucleotide sequence: TGTGCCAGCAGTAAGTATCGGACAGCCTCCTACGAGCAGTACTTC. Encoded protein: CASSKYRTASYEQYF.